Following are 26 T cell receptor beta chains from one sample sequenced in a study of blood T cells in healthy people across ages. The use of a sample-barcoded 5' primer and a J-beta primer mix characterized a second PCR of roughly 7 to 11 cycles. Using its own MiXCR run on the 5' RACE reads, TCRdb lists one record per CDR3 protein. The profile shows hundreds of thousands of distinct CDR3 sequences, 40% to 45% of them singletons. Sequences were obtained from blood. The receptors originated from a man at least 80 years old in good health.

This chain joins TRBV9 and TRBJ2-5, with 9 bases aligning to TRBD1. Looked up from germline, CDR1 is SGDLS and CDR2 is YYNGEE. The CDR3 contains 14 residues. V gave up 3 bases and J gave up 5 bases; unmatched junction bases: 5. The CDR3 here is CASSAFDRGETQYF. The CDR3 region has the DNA TGTGCCAGCAGCGCCTTCGACAGGGGGGAGACCCAGTACTTC.

The rearrangement joins TRBV25-1 to TRBJ1-1; 9 nucleotides align to TRBD1. This CDR3 contains 14 residues. V shed 6 bases and J 1 base; nucleotides not matched to a gene: 3. Per the germline V gene, CDR1 is MGHDK and CDR2 is SYGVNS. CDR3 sequence reads: CASSKTGGNTEAFF. The CDR3 DNA follows: TGTGCCAGCAGCAAGACAGGGGGGAACACTGAAGCTTTCTTT.

The V gene is TRBV24-1, the J gene TRBJ2-1; 7 bases fit TRBD1. Germline V CDR1 and CDR2: KGHDR, SFDVKD. V was pared by 2 bases and J by 4 bases, with 7 bases of the junction left unmatched. The CDR3 length is 16 residues. This CDR3 is CATSDSPTGIYNEQFF. In DNA form, the CDR3 reads TGTGCCACCAGTGATTCGCCGACAGGGATTTACAATGAGCAGTTCTTC.

This clonotype was seen only a few times. J is TRBJ2-1 and V is TRBV2; a possible D gene is TRBD1 (5 bases). The CDR3 is 13 amino acids. From germline, CDR1 is SNHLY and CDR2 FYNNEI. V was shortened by 5 bases and J by 9 bases, with 14 bases between the two germline ends. The chain's CDR3 is CASSSYQGREQFF. Here the CDR3 DNA reads TGTGCCAGCAGTTCTTATCAGGGCCGTGAGCAGTTCTTC.

V is TRBV5-1 and J is TRBJ2-3; perhaps D is TRBD1 or TRBD2 (5 bases each). V dropped 3 bases and J dropped 0 bases, with 14 bases sitting between them. The CDR3 covers 16 residues. Germline CDR1 SGHRS, CDR2 YFSETQ. CDR3 nucleotides: TGCGCCAGCAGCTCTGGACGGGGACCTAGCACAGATACGCAGTATTTT. As protein: CASSSGRGPSTDTQYF.

The chain uses TRBV5-1 and TRBJ2-1, with D perhaps matching TRBD1 (6 bases). The CDR3 totals 14 residues. Trimming pared 4 bases from V and 3 bases from J, leaving 11 bases between. The germline gives CDR1 SGHRS, CDR2 YFSETQ. CDR3 in amino acids: CASSGRTDYNEQFF. CDR3 bases: TGCGCCAGCAGCGGACGGACAGACTACAATGAGCAGTTCTTC.

This clonotype was seen only a few times. The gene calls are TRBV12-3 or TRBV12-4 and TRBJ2-5; 10 nucleotides align to TRBD2. Trimming took 2 bases from V and 5 from J; bases not matched to a gene: 8. CDR3 length: 16 residues. Here the CDR3 DNA reads TGTGCCAGCAGTTTACGCCCTAGCGGGAGCTGGGAGACCCAGTACTTC. Encoded protein: CASSLRPSGSWETQYF.

This clonotype appeared a few times. The chain recombines TRBV5-5 with TRBJ2-7; D is possibly TRBD2 (6 bases). TRBJ2-5 matches the DNA end more closely, so the J call is doubtful. This CDR3 spans 14 amino acids. Per germline, CDR1 SGHKS and CDR2 YYEKEE (reference sequence). The CDR3 DNA follows: TGTGCCAGCAGCTTGGAAACTAGCAGTGAGACCCAGTACTTC. Encoded protein: CASSLETSSETQYF.

The CDR3 DNA reads as TGTGCCAGCAGCTTATCGGGACTACTATTAGGATGGAATGAGCAGTTCTTC. Its translation: CASSLSGLLLGWNEQFF. The J gene is TRBJ2-1, the V gene TRBV7-2; 7 nucleotides match TRBD2. This CDR3 is built from 17 residues. Losses at the gene ends were 2 bases for V and 7 bases for J; bases not matched to a gene: 14. Germline V gene data show CDR1 as SGHTA and CDR2 as FQGNSA.

The V call is TRBV5-1, the J call TRBJ2-3, with 12 bases that match TRBD2. The V and J ends lost 5 bases and 4 bases, in that order; junction bases with no gene match: 8. The CDR3 covers 16 residues. Germline values: CDR1 SGHRS, CDR2 YFSETQ. CDR3 coding DNA: TGCGCCAGCAGACGAGGACTAGCGGGATCTGCAGATACGCAGTATTTT. Translated: CASRRGLAGSADTQYF.

The chain couples TRBV5-1 to TRBJ1-4; D not certain. The CDR3 contains 15 residues. Trimming cost V 4 bases and J 8 bases, with 18 bases left between them. CDR1 and CDR2 from the germline V gene are SGHRS and YFSETQ. The chain's CDR3 is CASSENGGVGEKLFF. CDR3 coding DNA: TGCGCCAGCAGCGAGAATGGAGGTGTAGGGGAAAAACTGTTTTTT.

The table lists this clonotype with a count of one. The chain has TRBV12-3 or TRBV12-4 and TRBJ2-5, with D hard to call. The V end lost 10 bases, the J end lost 7 bases, and 22 bases lay between the germline ends. The CDR3 covers 14 residues. For the CDR3, the DNA is TGTGCCAACAGCCGGCCCGGTAACAAGGCGACCCAGTACTTC. Protein product: CANSRPGNKATQYF.

In regard to this clonotype: Being one base from a much bigger clone, this may be a read error. V usage is TRBV29-1 and J usage is TRBJ2-1; weak D call: TRBD2 (7 bases). Germline loops: CDR1 SQVTM, CDR2 ANQGSEA. With 4 bases removed from V and 13 bases from J, the gap between germline ends came to 26 bases. This CDR3 spans 15 amino acids. The CDR3 DNA is TGCAGCGTTGTGCCAGGGGAGGGTATCCAAGAGACCCAGTTCTTC. Translation gives CSVVPGEGIQETQFF.

V is TRBV5-1 and J is TRBJ1-2, with D perhaps matching TRBD1 (5 bases). Germline CDR1 and CDR2: SGHRS and YFSETQ. CDR3 length: 13 amino acids. The V gene lost 5 bases and the J gene lost 7 bases, with 15 bases spanning the gap. The CDR3 DNA reads TGCGCCAGCAGACCGGGCCAGCAGGGTGGCTACACCTTC. This sequence encodes CASRPGQQGGYTF.

Only one count was recorded for this clonotype. One end of the junction is discordant with germline, which a read error may explain. This chain joins TRBV25-1 and TRBJ2-3; a possible D gene is TRBD1 (6 bases). This CDR3 contains 17 residues. The germline CDR1 and CDR2 sequences are MGHDK and SYGVNS. In nucleotides, the CDR3 is TGTGCCAACAGTGCCTACCCGAGGGACACTTCCACAGATACGCAGTATTTT. This encodes CANSAYPRDTSTDTQYF.

The V and J genes are TRBV7-9 and TRBJ2-5, with 9 bases identical to TRBD2. Unmatched junction bases numbered 10, after V lost 6 bases and J lost 2 bases. Germline CDR1 and CDR2: SEHNR and FQNEAQ (reference sequence). The CDR3 runs to 16 residues. The CDR3 bases are TGTGCCAGCAGTTCGACGGGACTAGCCCCTCAAGAGACCCAGTACTTC. It specifies CASSSTGLAPQETQYF. The whole variable domain, remainder taken from reference TRBV7-9 and TRBJ2-5, is DTGVSQNPRHKITKRGQNVTFRCDPISEHNRLYWYRQTLGQGPEFLTYFQNEAQLEKSRLLSDRFSAERPKGSFSTLEIQRTEQGDSAMYLCASSSTGLAPQETQYFGPGTRLLVL.

This clonotype was counted a few times. J is TRBJ2-3 and V is TRBV11-2, with TRBD2 matching over 7 bases. The germline V gene has CDR1 SGHAT and CDR2 FQNNGV. The CDR3 is 16 residues long. Trimming at V came to 2 bases and at J to 3 bases, leaving 8 bases not matched to a gene. The CDR3 loop reads CASSLLGGSATDTQYF. The DNA of the CDR3 is TGTGCCAGCAGCTTACTGGGAGGGAGTGCGACAGATACGCAGTATTTT.

The chain carries TRBV29-1 and TRBJ2-3, with D perhaps matching TRBD2 (5 bases). V lost 2 bases and J 1 base, leaving 7 bases between the germline ends. Germline V lookup: CDR1 SQVTM, CDR2 ANQGSEA. The CDR3 runs to 13 residues. The CDR3 protein is CSVERGGTDTQYF. The DNA of the CDR3 is TGCAGCGTTGAACGGGGAGGCACAGATACGCAGTATTTT.

This clonotype appeared a single time. The chain joins TRBV7-2 to TRBJ2-4, with 8 bases fitting TRBD1. V shed 5 bases and J 4 bases; nucleotides not matched to a gene: 10. The CDR3 length is 16 residues. Germline CDR1 is SGHTA and CDR2 is FQGNSA. CDR3 sequence (DNA): TGTGCCAGCAGCGCGACGGAGACAGGGGTGAAAAACATTCAGTACTTC. As protein: CASSATETGVKNIQYF. The variable domain in full, completed from reference TRBV7-2 and TRBJ2-4, reads GAGVSQSPSNKVTEKGKDVELRCDPISGHTALYWYRQSLGQGLEFLIYFQGNSAPDKSGLPSDRFSAERTGGSVSTLTIQRTQQEDSAVYLCASSATETGVKNIQYFGAGTRLSVL.

The chain combines TRBV7-9 with TRBJ1-2, with 9 bases lining up with TRBD1. The CDR3 has 14 amino acids. Losses at the gene ends were 4 bases for V and 2 bases for J; bases not matched to a gene: 2. Germline V gene lookup returns CDR1 SEHNR and CDR2 FQNEAQ (reference sequence). CDR3 region: CASSWDRENYGYTF. The CDR3 DNA follows: TGTGCCAGCAGCTGGGACAGGGAAAACTATGGCTACACCTTC.

On this clonotype: It may be a read error: a sequence one base away is much more abundant. The V and J genes are TRBV6-1 and TRBJ2-7, with 9 bases identical to TRBD2. There are 15 residues in the CDR3. Germline V lookup: CDR1 MNHNS, CDR2 SASEGT. The CDR3 protein is CAGSAPSGIGYEQYF. In DNA, the CDR3 is TGTGCCGGCAGCGCCCCTAGCGGGATCGGCTACGAGCAGTACTTC.

The DNA for the CDR3 is TGTGCCAGCAGCACCGCTAGCGGGGGGTACAATGAGCAGTTCTTC. Protein: CASSTASGGYNEQFF. This rearrangement joins TRBV7-2 to TRBJ2-1; 11 bases are shared with TRBD2. CDR1 SGHTA and CDR2 FQGNSA come from the germline V gene. V was clipped by 5 bases and J by 4 bases; unmatched bases: 4. This CDR3 has 15 amino acids.

The genes are TRBV18 and TRBJ2-5; D is possibly TRBD2 (5 bases). The CDR3 length is 17 residues. Germline V gene sequence: CDR1 KGHSH, CDR2 LQKENI. The germline V and J ends were trimmed by 7 bases and 1 base, with 22 bases remaining between them. CDR3 DNA: TGTGCCAGCTTACCGAGAGACTCGGACTTATTCCAAGAGACCCAGTACTTC. Encoded protein: CASLPRDSDLFQETQYF.

This clonotype was seen only a few times. The J gene is TRBJ2-1, the V gene TRBV18; weak D call: TRBD1 (6 bases). Germline V lookup: CDR1 KGHSH, CDR2 LQKENI. The CDR3 is made up of 14 amino acids. Trimming pared 8 bases from V and 3 bases from J, leaving 14 bases between. CDR3 coding DNA: TGTGCCAGCAGTCCCGGGACAAACTACAATGAGCAGTTCTTC. Translating it yields CASSPGTNYNEQFF.

This clonotype was seen ten or more times. This chain uses TRBV6-5 with TRBJ2-1; TRBD2 agrees at 7 bases. Germline CDR1 is MNHEY and CDR2 is SVGAGI. The CDR3 covers 16 residues. J gave up 10 bases and V 4 bases, and 16 bases lay outside the gene matches. CDR3 region: CASSSSNTGTTREQFF. CDR3 coding DNA: TGTGCCAGCAGTTCCTCGAATACCGGGACTACACGCGAGCAGTTCTTC.

This clonotype was seen ten or more times. V gene TRBV7-2 combines with J gene TRBJ1-1; D may be TRBD1 (5 bases). The CDR3 has 14 residues. Germline CDR1 is SGHTA and CDR2 is FQGNSA. Trimming shortened V by 2 bases and J by 1 base, and 8 bases separated the two germline ends. This CDR3 is CASSLNRQNTEAFF. As DNA, the CDR3 is TGTGCCAGCAGCTTAAACAGGCAGAACACTGAAGCTTTCTTT.